One sample yielded the 20 T cell receptor beta chains listed below, sequenced in a study of T cells in Graves' hyperthyroidism and ophthalmopathy. The source material, RNA transcripts, was used to amplify TCR beta CDR3 regions. Initially, a first-round RT-PCR of the TCR CDR3 employed the HTBI primer set. In TCRdb, the multiplex PCR reads were re-called with MiXCR into one record per CDR3 protein. This table has around 700,000 distinct CDR3 sequences, around 19% appearing once. Sequenced: blood. These receptors were obtained from a woman in her fifties or sixties with Graves' hyperthyroidism that later progressed to Graves' ophthalmopathy.

This chain links TRBV7-2 with TRBJ2-3; TRBD1 agrees at 8 bases. The V gene's germline CDR1 is SGHTA and CDR2 FQGNSA. Trimming cost V 1 base and J 4 bases; bases outside gene matches: 10. CDR3 length: 17 amino acids. For the CDR3, the DNA is TGTGCCAGCAGCTTAGTTATGCTGGACAGGGTGGCAGATACGCAGTATTTT. Protein sequence: CASSLVMLDRVADTQYF.

The sample holds a few counts of this clonotype. This chain uses TRBV29-1 with TRBJ1-4, with D maybe TRBD1 (5 bases). The V and J ends lost 7 bases and 7 bases respectively, with 22 bases between them. The CDR3 covers 15 residues. Germline V gives CDR1 SQVTM, CDR2 ANQGSEA. The CDR3 nucleotides read TGCAGCGGCAGCACCACAGGCCAGGCCGGTGAAAAACTGTTTTTT. It yields the protein CSGSTTGQAGEKLFF.

The rearrangement uses TRBV6-6 and TRBJ2-2; a possible D gene is TRBD1 (5 bases). Trimming left V 1 base short and J 8 bases short, with 11 bases between. The CDR3 runs 14 residues. Germline V lookup: CDR1 MNHNY, CDR2 SVGAGI (reference sequence). The CDR3 region is CASSYYGAWGELFF. CDR3 bases: TGTGCCAGCAGTTACTATGGGGCCTGGGGGGAGCTGTTTTTT.

This chain connects TRBV7-2 to TRBJ2-5; tentatively, D is TRBD2 (7 bases). CDR3 length equals 14 residues. Germline V lookup: CDR1 SGHTA, CDR2 FQGNSA. This chain's CDR3 is CAKAMAGAQETQYF. The CDR3 nucleotides are TGTGCAAAAGCCATGGCGGGGGCCCAAGAGACCCAGTACTTC.

This clonotype was counted only a few times. This rearrangement joins TRBV5-1 to TRBJ2-4; TRBD1 matches at 8 bases. Germline V gene data show CDR1 as SGHRS and CDR2 as YFSETQ. CDR3 length equals 14 residues. J was trimmed by 8 bases and V by 2 bases; bases with no gene match: 6. The CDR3 DNA follows: TGCGCCAGCAGCTTAGGACAGGGTTGGGACATTCAGTACTTC. Its protein is CASSLGQGWDIQYF.

This rearrangement joins TRBV5-1 to TRBJ2-3; no firm D call. The germline CDR1 and CDR2 sequences are SGHRS and YFSETQ. V dropped 0 bases and J dropped 2 bases, with 10 bases sitting between them. This CDR3 is 15 amino acids long. The CDR3 spells CASSLVGLHTDTQYF. The CDR3 DNA reads TGCGCCAGCAGCTTGGTCGGCCTGCACACAGATACGCAGTATTTT.

The table lists this clonotype with many counts. V usage is TRBV11-2 and J usage is TRBJ1-1; no clear D. There are 16 residues in the CDR3. V lost 0 bases and J 1 base, leaving 12 bases between the germline ends. Germline-derived CDR1 and CDR2 are SGHAT and FQNNGV. CDR3 sequence: CASSLDQGIRNTEAFF. The CDR3 bases are TGTGCCAGCAGCTTAGATCAAGGAATACGGAACACTGAAGCTTTCTTT.

The V and J genes are TRBV27 and TRBJ1-5, with no clear D. From germline, CDR1 is MNHEY and CDR2 SMNVEV (reference sequence). The CDR3 sequence is 13 residues long. V was shortened by 10 bases and J by 3 bases, with 13 bases between the two germline ends. The CDR3 spells CAIGPGINQPQHF. As DNA, the CDR3 is TGTGCCATCGGTCCAGGAATCAATCAGCCCCAGCATTTT.

This clonotype was detected ten times or more. This rearrangement joins TRBV12-5 to TRBJ1-4; 7 positions match TRBD1. The germline gives CDR1 LGHNT, CDR2 FRNRAP. This CDR3 region has 16 residues. The ends lost 3 bases at V and 3 bases at J; junction bases unmatched: 7. The CDR3 protein is CASGFLLGQPNEKLFF. The CDR3 DNA sequence: TGTGCTAGTGGTTTTCTGCTGGGACAGCCTAATGAAAAACTGTTTTTT.

In this sample, this clonotype turned up many times. The chain uses TRBV6-1 and TRBJ1-1; D uncertain. The CDR3 totals 15 residues. CDR1 and CDR2 from the germline V gene are MNHNS and SASEGT. V shed 6 bases and J shed 3 bases, with 17 bases lying between them. CDR3 DNA sequence: TGTGCCAGCAGAGGCTTTTGGGCCGAGGACACTGAAGCTTTCTTT. Protein sequence: CASRGFWAEDTEAFF.

This clonotype was seen more than once but under ten times. The chain has TRBV24-1 and TRBJ2-2, with TRBD1 identical over 8 bases. After removal of 4 bases from V and 4 bases from J, the junction contained 1 base not matched to a gene. CDR1 is KGHDR, CDR2 SFDVKD, per germline. CDR3 length equals 14 residues. The CDR3 here is CATSDTGGTGELFF. CDR3 DNA: TGTGCCACCAGTGACACAGGGGGCACCGGGGAGCTGTTTTTT.

This clonotype showed up many times. The chain couples TRBV2 to TRBJ2-2; tentatively, D is TRBD2 (6 bases). V was cut by 6 bases and J by 1 base, with 15 bases left in between. This CDR3 comprises 16 residues. CDR1 is SNHLY and CDR2 is FYNNEI in the germline V gene. For the CDR3, the DNA is TGTGCCAGCAGAGACCCCGGGGGTTGGAACACCGGGGAGCTGTTTTTT. It yields the protein CASRDPGGWNTGELFF.

This clonotype was found many times. The J gene is TRBJ2-7, the V gene TRBV5-1, with D maybe TRBD1 (6 bases). This CDR3 is 16 amino acids long. V was shortened by 2 bases and J by 1 base, with 16 bases between the two germline ends. The germline V gene encodes CDR1 SGHRS and CDR2 YFSETQ. CDR3 DNA: TGCGCCAGCAGCTTTCCTACAGGGAAACTTTCCTACGAGCAGTACTTC. Translating it yields CASSFPTGKLSYEQYF.

This chain joins TRBV20-1 and TRBJ2-1; no firm D call. V shed 3 bases and J shed 7 bases, with 13 bases lying between them. The germline CDR1 and CDR2 sequences are DFQATT and SNEGSKA (reference sequence). CDR3 length: 13 residues. CDR3 loop: CSARQLWGNEQFF. The CDR3, as DNA: TGCAGTGCTAGGCAGCTCTGGGGAAATGAGCAGTTCTTC.

This clonotype was recorded many times. This chain links TRBV27 with TRBJ1-1; no definite D call. Germline values: CDR1 MNHEY, CDR2 SMNVEV (reference sequence). This CDR3 contains 14 residues. Trimming removed 5 bases at V and 0 bases at J, with 10 bases between. The CDR3 region has the DNA TGTGCCAGCAGTAGCCCCGGAGTGAACACTGAAGCTTTCTTT. Encoded protein: CASSSPGVNTEAFF.

This clonotype has ten or more counts. The rearrangement uses TRBV24-1 and TRBJ1-5; D unresolved. The germline V and J ends were trimmed by 4 bases and 7 bases, with 13 bases remaining between them. This CDR3 spans 14 amino acids. Germline loops: CDR1 KGHDR, CDR2 SFDVKD. CDR3 in DNA: TGTGCCACCAGTGACCAAAGCGCGGAACAGCCCCAGCATTTT. Amino acids: CATSDQSAEQPQHF.

This clonotype showed up many times. V and J are TRBV20-1 and TRBJ2-3, with 10 bases lining up with TRBD2. Germline V gene sequence: CDR1 DFQATT, CDR2 SNEGSKA (reference sequence). Trimming cost V 6 bases and J 2 bases; bases outside gene matches: 11. The CDR3 is 16 amino acids. CDR3 loop: CSAVGLAGAHTDTQYF. The CDR3 DNA follows: TGCAGTGCGGTCGGGCTAGCGGGGGCCCACACAGATACGCAGTATTTT.

This sequence joins TRBV30 and TRBJ1-6; no firm D call. Trimming took 3 bases from V and 8 from J, leaving 11 bases between them. Germline V gene sequence: CDR1 GTSNPN, CDR2 SVGIG (reference sequence). The CDR3 covers 13 residues. The CDR3 loop is CAWRGPEDSPLHF. The CDR3 bases are TGTGCCTGGAGAGGGCCAGAGGATTCACCCCTCCACTTT.

This clonotype was counted many times. The V and J genes are TRBV6-2 or TRBV6-3 and TRBJ2-7, with 10 positions matching TRBD2. The CDR3 is 16 residues long. With 5 bases clipped from V and 2 bases from J, the junction kept 9 bases outside the gene matches. The germline V gene has CDR1 MNHEY and CDR2 SVGEGT. The CDR3 loop is CASSKILAGATYEQYF. DNA for the CDR3: TGTGCCAGCAGTAAAATCCTAGCGGGGGCTACCTACGAGCAGTACTTC.

With regard to this clonotype: It may be a read error: a sequence one base away is much more abundant. This chain uses TRBV6-2 or TRBV6-3 with TRBJ1-1, with no clear D. The CDR3 runs 16 residues. Looked up from germline, CDR1 is MNHEY and CDR2 is SVGEGT. The CDR3 is CASSYPLVGMNTETFF. CDR3 DNA sequence: TGTGCCAGCAGTTACCCACTTGTAGGGATGAACACTGAAACTTTCTTT.